Ten or more counts support the clone carrying this TCR beta chain. TCRdb reanalysed the RT-PCR reads using MiXCR and keeps one entry per CDR3 protein. The data show about 520,000 distinct CDR3 sequences, around 7.9% seen once. The sample belongs to a study of response to subunit inactivated influenza vaccine. The V end lost 0 bases, the J end lost 3 bases, and 17 bases lay between the germline ends. Germline CDR1 reads SGDLS; CDR2 reads YYNGEE. The CDR3 has 17 amino acids. V usage is TRBV9 and J usage is TRBJ2-3, with D possibly TRBD2 on 5 matching bases. Sample: PBMCs from blood, taken less than 30 months after vaccination. The source of this sequence is a man aged 50-75 years who received an inactivated influenza vaccine. CDR3 in amino acids: CASSVATRGRGTDTQYF. Here the CDR3 DNA reads TGTGCCAGCAGCGTAGCTACACGTGGGCGCGGGACAGATACGCAGTATTTT.